The 19 T cell receptor beta chains given below trace back to one sample, sequenced in a study of blood T cell repertoires in COVID-19. Only in-frame clones appear in the TCRdb table, and some are missing; sequencing was by immunoSEQ multiplex PCR. This sample has roughly 160,000 clones; about 86% occur once, and the top ten carry roughly 8.2%. Sequencing was done on a sample of peripheral blood. Source of these receptors: a man between 60 and 75 years old with acute or convalescent COVID-19.

In its sample, this clone was seen once. The gene calls are TRBV6-5 and TRBJ2-7; the D gene is possibly TRBD1 (5 bases). The germline CDR1 and CDR2 sequences are MNHEY and SVGAGI. The CDR3 totals 11 residues. Trimming left V 6 bases short and J 7 bases short, with 10 bases between. CDR3 bases: TGTGCCAGCAGGTCAGGGTTTGAGCAGTACTTC. This codes for CASRSGFEQYF.

This clone has more than one count but fewer than ten. As the CDR3 is not closed by the conserved phenylalanine or tryptophan, this likely results from a read error. Because the CDR3's place on the DNA is in doubt, the DNA is left out and the CDR3 is given as listed by TCRdb. The CDR3 loop is CASSEGWDRGI. This rearrangement joins TRBV25-1 to TRBJ2-7; the tabulated D call, TRBD1, remains unverified against the DNA. The CDR3 is made up of 11 amino acids, end residues included. In germline, CDR1 is MGHDK, CDR2 SYGVNS.

This chain uses TRBV9 with TRBJ1-6, with 9 bases aligning to TRBD1. The CDR3 contains 16 residues. Unmatched junction bases numbered 11, after V lost 6 bases and J lost 7 bases. The germline V gene encodes CDR1 SGDLS and CDR2 YYNGEE. The CDR3: CASTTGGESRNSPLHF. The CDR3 coding sequence is TGTGCCAGCACCACAGGGGGCGAATCCAGGAATTCACCCCTCCACTTT.

The J gene is TRBJ2-7, the V gene TRBV14; possible D gene TRBD2, 6 bases. Trimming pared 6 bases from V and 0 bases from J, leaving 9 bases between. CDR1 SGHDN and CDR2 FVKESK come from the germline V gene. The CDR3 is 13 amino acids. The CDR3, as DNA: TGTGCCAGCAGTAGACTAGACTCCTACGAGCAGTACTTC. This encodes CASSRLDSYEQYF. The variable domain in full, completed from reference TRBV14 and TRBJ2-7, reads EAGVTQFPSHSVIEKGQTVTLRCDPISGHDNLYWYRRVMGKEIKFLLHFVKESKQDESGMPNNRFLAERTGGTYSTLKVQPAELEDSGVYFCASSRLDSYEQYFGPGTRLTVT.

The V call is TRBV4-1, the J call TRBJ2-2; TRBD1 might be the D (5 bases). Trimming cost V 4 bases and J 0 bases, with 15 bases left between them. This CDR3 has 17 amino acids. CDR1 is MGHRA and CDR2 is YSYEKL in the germline V gene. The CDR3 DNA sequence: TGCGCCAGCAGCCCACTATGGATGACAGCGAACACCGGGGAGCTGTTTTTT. Translation gives CASSPLWMTANTGELFF.

CDR3 coding DNA: TGTGCCAGTCACCCCGGCTTCGTTAAGCGGGGTTCCACAGATACGCAGTATTTT. Its protein product is CASHPGFVKRGSTDTQYF. This chain uses TRBV19 with TRBJ2-3; the match to TRBD2 covers 7 bases. The CDR3 covers 18 residues. Looked up from germline, CDR1 is LNHDA and CDR2 is SQIVND (reference sequence). The V gene end was trimmed by 8 bases and the J gene end by 2 bases; junction bases not matched to a gene: 19.

This clone was counted once. This sequence joins TRBV6-5 and TRBJ1-5; the D is unclear. Looked up from germline, CDR1 is MNHEY and CDR2 is SVGAGI. The germline V and J ends were trimmed by 0 bases and 5 bases, with 8 bases remaining between them. The CDR3 totals 14 residues. CDR3 DNA sequence: TGTGCCAGCAGTTACTCCAGACGGGATCAGCCCCAGCATTTT. Translated: CASSYSRRDQPQHF.

V and J are TRBV5-5 and TRBJ1-1; 7 nucleotides line up with TRBD1. This CDR3 region has 14 residues. V was clipped by 4 bases and J by 1 base; unmatched bases: 4. Germline V gene sequence: CDR1 SGHKS, CDR2 YYEKEE (reference sequence). The CDR3 reads CASSQGQANTEAFF. CDR3 in DNA: TGTGCCAGCAGCCAAGGACAGGCGAACACTGAAGCTTTCTTT.

V gene TRBV27 combines with J gene TRBJ2-1; 9 nucleotides line up with TRBD2. J lost 2 bases, V lost 2 bases, and 4 bases had no gene match. In germline, CDR1 is MNHEY, CDR2 SMNVEV (reference sequence). The CDR3 is 16 amino acids. CDR3 residues: CASSLRASGAYNEQFF. The CDR3 region has the DNA TGTGCCAGCAGTTTAAGGGCTAGCGGGGCCTACAATGAGCAGTTCTTC.

The CDR3 nucleotides read TGTGCCAGCAGCTCGGAGGGACAGGGAAACAGCTACACCTTC. Translating gives CASSSEGQGNSYTF. The V gene is TRBV7-9, the J gene TRBJ1-2, with 9 bases lining up with TRBD1. There are 14 residues in the CDR3. Per the germline V gene, CDR1 is SEHNR and CDR2 is FQNEAQ (reference sequence). The V gene end was trimmed by 4 bases and the J gene end by 9 bases; junction bases not matched to a gene: 9.

The V and J genes are TRBV19 and TRBJ2-1; 7 bases map to TRBD2. The CDR3 runs 15 residues. Losses at the gene ends were 4 bases for V and 8 bases for J; bases not matched to a gene: 11. The germline CDR1 and CDR2 sequences are LNHDA and SQIVND (reference sequence). The CDR3 protein is CASSTPRAGSHEQFF. The CDR3 region has the DNA TGTGCCAGTAGTACCCCGAGAGCGGGAAGCCATGAGCAGTTCTTC.

The chain carries TRBV27 and TRBJ2-1, with 7 positions matching TRBD2. The length of the CDR3 is 16 residues. The J segment lost 11 bases and the V segment lost 5 bases, leaving 18 bases of the junction unmatched. Germline CDR1 reads MNHEY; CDR2 reads SMNVEV (reference sequence). The CDR3: CASSLASGGLKWKQFF. As DNA, the CDR3 is TGTGCCAGCAGTCTCGCTAGCGGAGGCCTCAAGTGGAAGCAGTTCTTC.

The chain joins TRBV7-2 to TRBJ2-7, with 9 bases that match TRBD1. Trimming removed 4 bases from V and 7 bases from J; junction bases left unmatched: 17. The CDR3 has 17 amino acids. Germline CDR1 is SGHTA and CDR2 is FQGNSA. The CDR3 nucleotides read TGTGCCAGCAGCTATGCCGGGACAGGGACCGTATTACGAGAGCAGTACTTC. This encodes CASSYAGTGTVLREQYF.

The chain recombines TRBV5-1 with TRBJ1-1; no definite D call. The germline CDR1 and CDR2 sequences are SGHRS and YFSETQ. The V end lost 0 bases, the J end lost 5 bases, and 23 bases lay between the germline ends. The CDR3 sequence is 18 residues long. The CDR3 nucleotides read TGCGCCAGCAGCTTGGCTAATTTTTTACGGGGTGATGAGACTGAAGCTTTCTTT. Its protein product is CASSLANFLRGDETEAFF.

The CDR3, as DNA: TGTGCCAGCAGCGTACTGGCGGGAGAAGGGAGAGAGACCCAGTACTTC. Translated, it gives CASSVLAGEGRETQYF. V is TRBV9 and J is TRBJ2-5; 7 bases align to TRBD2. The CDR3 consists of 16 residues. The germline V gene encodes CDR1 SGDLS and CDR2 YYNGEE. Trimming took 1 base from V and 4 from J; bases not matched to a gene: 10.

V usage is TRBV30 and J usage is TRBJ1-1; D unclear. Germline CDR1 is GTSNPN and CDR2 is SVGIG (reference sequence). This CDR3 contains 13 residues. V shed 5 bases and J shed 3 bases, with 13 bases lying between them. The CDR3 loop reads CAWAPGWDTEAFF. The CDR3 DNA sequence: TGTGCCTGGGCGCCGGGATGGGACACTGAAGCTTTCTTT.

The J gene is TRBJ1-1, the V gene TRBV6-5; 7 nucleotides match TRBD1. The CDR3 is 15 residues long. The J segment lost 3 bases and the V segment lost 6 bases, leaving 10 bases of the junction unmatched. The germline V gene encodes CDR1 MNHEY and CDR2 SVGAGI. The CDR3 nucleotides are TGTGCCAGCAGCCCGACAGGGTTCTGGGACACTGAAGCTTTCTTT. Translated: CASSPTGFWDTEAFF.

The rearrangement joins TRBV27 to TRBJ2-1; TRBD1 agrees at 10 bases. Trimming at V came to 8 bases and at J to 7 bases, leaving 2 bases not matched to a gene. The CDR3 spans 12 residues. The germline V gene encodes CDR1 MNHEY and CDR2 SMNVEV (reference sequence). The CDR3 sequence is CASGTGVNEQFF. The DNA for the CDR3 is TGTGCCAGCGGGACAGGGGTGAATGAGCAGTTCTTC.

The chain employs TRBV11-2 and TRBJ1-1; 9 positions match TRBD1. Germline CDR1 reads SGHAT; CDR2 reads FQNNGV. The CDR3 covers 16 residues. The V and J ends lost 3 bases and 0 bases, in that order; junction bases with no gene match: 5. CDR3 protein: CASSFYRGRVNTEAFF. In DNA form, the CDR3 reads TGTGCCAGCAGCTTCTACAGGGGGCGTGTGAACACTGAAGCTTTCTTT.